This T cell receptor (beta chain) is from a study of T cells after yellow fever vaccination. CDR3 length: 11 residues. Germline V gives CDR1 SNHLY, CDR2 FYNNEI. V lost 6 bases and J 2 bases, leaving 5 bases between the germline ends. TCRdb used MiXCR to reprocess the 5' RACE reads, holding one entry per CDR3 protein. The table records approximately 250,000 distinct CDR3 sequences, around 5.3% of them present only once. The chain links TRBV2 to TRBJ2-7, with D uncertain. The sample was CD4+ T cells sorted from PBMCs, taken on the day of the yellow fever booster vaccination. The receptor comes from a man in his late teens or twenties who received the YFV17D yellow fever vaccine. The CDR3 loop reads CASRQTYEQYF. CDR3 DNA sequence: TGTGCCAGCAGGCAGACCTACGAGCAGTACTTC.